The table lists the clone carrying this T cell receptor beta chain with a count of one. This specimen comes from a study of cytotoxic CD8 clonotypes in ibrutinib-treated CLL. Clones were sequenced by immunoSEQ multiplex PCR, and TCRdb holds only the in-frame ones, with some missing. The table shows roughly 23,000 clones, with about 78% occurring only once. Germline values: CDR1 MDHEN, CDR2 SYDVKM. This CDR3 region has 13 residues. V lost 4 bases and J 1 base, leaving 8 bases between the germline ends. This rearrangement joins TRBV28 to TRBJ2-7; maybe TRBD1 (6 bases). The source was PBMCs, collected before ibrutinib treatment. The sequence was collected from a human donor with chronic lymphocytic leukemia. The CDR3 DNA reads TGTGCCAGCAGTTCACAGGGATCCTACGAGCAGTACTTC. Amino acids: CASSSQGSYEQYF.